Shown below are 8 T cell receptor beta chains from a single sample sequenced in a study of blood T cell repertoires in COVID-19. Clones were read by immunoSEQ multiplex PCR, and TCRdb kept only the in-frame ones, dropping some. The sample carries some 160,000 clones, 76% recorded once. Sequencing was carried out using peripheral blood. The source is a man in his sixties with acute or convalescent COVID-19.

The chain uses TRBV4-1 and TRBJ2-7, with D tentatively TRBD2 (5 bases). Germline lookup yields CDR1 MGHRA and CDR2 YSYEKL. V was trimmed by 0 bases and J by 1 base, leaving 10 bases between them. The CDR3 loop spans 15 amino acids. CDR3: CASSQELALSYEQYF. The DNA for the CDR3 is TGCGCCAGCAGCCAAGAGCTAGCTCTTTCCTACGAGCAGTACTTC.

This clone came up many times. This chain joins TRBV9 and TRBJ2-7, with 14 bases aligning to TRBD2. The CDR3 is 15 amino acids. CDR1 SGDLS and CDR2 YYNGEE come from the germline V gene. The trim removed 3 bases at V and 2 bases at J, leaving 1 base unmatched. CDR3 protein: CASSEGLAGAYEQYF. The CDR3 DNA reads TGTGCCAGCAGCGAGGGACTAGCGGGAGCCTACGAGCAGTACTTC.

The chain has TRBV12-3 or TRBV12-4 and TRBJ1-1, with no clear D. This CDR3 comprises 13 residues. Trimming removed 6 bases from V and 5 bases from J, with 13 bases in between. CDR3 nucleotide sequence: TGTGCCAGCAGCCGCACAACCGGGACTGAAGCTTTCTTT. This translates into CASSRTTGTEAFF.

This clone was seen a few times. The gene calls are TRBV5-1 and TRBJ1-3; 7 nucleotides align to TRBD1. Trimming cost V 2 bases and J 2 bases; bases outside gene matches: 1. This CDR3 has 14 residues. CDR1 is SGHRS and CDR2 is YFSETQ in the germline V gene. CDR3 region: CASSFQGAGNTIYF. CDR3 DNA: TGCGCCAGCAGCTTTCAGGGGGCTGGAAACACCATATATTTT.

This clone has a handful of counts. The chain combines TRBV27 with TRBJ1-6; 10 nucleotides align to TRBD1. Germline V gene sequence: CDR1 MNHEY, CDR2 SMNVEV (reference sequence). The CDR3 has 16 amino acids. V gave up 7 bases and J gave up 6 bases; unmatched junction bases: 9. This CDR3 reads CASNPTGGRSNSPLHF. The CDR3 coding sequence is TGTGCCAGCAACCCGACAGGGGGCAGGTCTAATTCACCCCTCCACTTT.

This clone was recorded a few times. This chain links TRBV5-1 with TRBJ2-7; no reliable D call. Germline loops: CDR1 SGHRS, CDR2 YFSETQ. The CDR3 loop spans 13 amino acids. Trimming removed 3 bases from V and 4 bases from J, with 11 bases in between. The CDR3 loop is CASSSAKRYEQYF. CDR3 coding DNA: TGCGCCAGCAGCTCGGCGAAGCGATACGAGCAGTACTTC.

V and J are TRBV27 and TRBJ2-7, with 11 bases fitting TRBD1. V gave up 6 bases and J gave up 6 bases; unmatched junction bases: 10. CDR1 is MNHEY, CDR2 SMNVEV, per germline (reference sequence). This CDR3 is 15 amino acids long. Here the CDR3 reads CASRTGTGGFFEQYF. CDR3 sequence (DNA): TGTGCCAGCAGAACCGGGACAGGGGGATTTTTCGAGCAGTACTTC.

DNA for the CDR3: TGCAGTGCTAGTAGGTGGGAGGGCCGTCGTGAGCAGTTCTTC. It yields the protein CSASRWEGRREQFF. This sequence joins TRBV20-1 and TRBJ2-1; 7 bases map to TRBD2. CDR3 size: 14 residues. With V trimmed by 3 bases and J by 9 bases, 11 bases remained unmatched. CDR1 is DFQATT, CDR2 SNEGSKA, per germline (reference sequence).